A single sample gave rise to the 30 T cell receptor beta chains below, sequenced in a study of technical replicates of blood from a few donors. The method was immunoSEQ multiplex PCR; TCRdb's version includes in-frame clones alone and lacks a portion of them. Of approximately 75,000 clones listed, about 97% are singletons. The material sequenced was T cells isolated from PBMCs. The source of these receptors is a human donor in good health.

The chain carries TRBV6-5 and TRBJ2-7; 8 positions agree with TRBD2. The CDR3 totals 14 residues. After removal of 5 bases from V and 4 bases from J, the junction contained 7 bases not matched to a gene. The germline V gene has CDR1 MNHEY and CDR2 SVGAGI. The CDR3 sequence is CASSRPGLVYEQYF. DNA for the CDR3: TGTGCCAGCAGTCGACCGGGACTAGTATACGAGCAGTACTTC.

This chain uses TRBV27 with TRBJ2-1; a weak D match, TRBD2 (6 bases). The V end was cut by 4 bases, the J end by 7 bases, with 14 bases between. CDR1 is MNHEY and CDR2 is SMNVEV in the germline V gene (reference sequence). The length of the CDR3 is 14 residues. The chain's CDR3 is CASSSVSGVNEQFF. CDR3 bases: TGTGCCAGCAGTTCGGTTTCGGGAGTTAATGAGCAGTTCTTC.

Remarks on this clone: At one boundary the junction diverges from the germline segment, which might be a read error. The rearrangement uses TRBV4-1 and TRBJ2-1; a weak D match, TRBD1 (7 bases). This CDR3 spans 14 amino acids. Looked up from germline, CDR1 is MGHRA and CDR2 is YSYEKL. The CDR3 bases are TGCGCCAGCAGCCTCCCCTCCAGGGGGACTTCCATTATCTTC. Translating gives CASSLPSRGTSIIF.

This clone is a singleton in its sample. This sequence joins TRBV2 and TRBJ1-1; a possible D gene is TRBD1 (6 bases). The germline V and J ends were trimmed by 10 bases and 6 bases, with 15 bases remaining between them. Germline values: CDR1 SNHLY, CDR2 FYNNEI. CDR3 length: 12 residues. CDR3 in amino acids: CATSGRGAEAFF. In DNA form, the CDR3 reads TGTGCCACAAGCGGCAGGGGTGCTGAAGCTTTCTTT.

This chain connects TRBV5-1 to TRBJ1-2; D call uncertain. V lost 0 bases and J 5 bases, leaving 11 bases between the germline ends. From germline, CDR1 is SGHRS and CDR2 YFSETQ. The CDR3 sequence is 14 residues long. CDR3 DNA sequence: TGCGCCAGCAGCTTGGCCCCGGGGTTATATGGCTACACCTTC. Amino acid sequence: CASSLAPGLYGYTF. The variable domain in full, with the rest retrieved from reference TRBV5-1 and TRBJ1-2, is KAGVTQTPRYLIKTRGQQVTLSCSPISGHRSVSWYQQTPGQGLQFLFEYFSETQRNKGNFPGRFSGRQFSNSRSEMNVSTLELGDSALYLCASSLAPGLYGYTFGSGTRLTVV.

V and J are TRBV5-1 and TRBJ2-3; no reliable D call. Germline values: CDR1 SGHRS, CDR2 YFSETQ. There are 14 residues in the CDR3. Trimming cost V 2 bases and J 3 bases, with 10 bases left between them. CDR3 residues: CASSFFADTDTQYF. In nucleotides, the CDR3 is TGCGCCAGCAGCTTCTTCGCAGATACAGATACGCAGTATTTT.

The rearrangement joins TRBV5-1 to TRBJ1-1; no definite D call. Trimming stripped 0 bases from V and 7 bases from J, with 10 bases between. CDR1 and CDR2 (germline): SGHRS, YFSETQ. The CDR3 covers 13 residues. The CDR3 sequence: CASSLAVPNEAFF. CDR3 bases: TGCGCCAGCAGCTTGGCGGTTCCTAATGAAGCTTTCTTT.

The V call is TRBV14, the J call TRBJ1-6; D call uncertain. Trimming removed 1 base from V and 7 bases from J, with 5 bases in between. The CDR3 spans 13 residues. Germline CDR1 reads SGHDN; CDR2 reads FVKESK. This CDR3 reads CASSQGLNSPLHF. The CDR3 DNA reads as TGTGCCAGCAGCCAAGGTCTCAATTCACCCCTCCACTTT.

The chain joins TRBV19 to TRBJ1-2; 7 nucleotides align to TRBD1. CDR3 length: 17 amino acids. The V gene end was trimmed by 3 bases and the J gene end by 4 bases; junction bases not matched to a gene: 14. Germline V gene data show CDR1 as LNHDA and CDR2 as SQIVND (reference sequence). This CDR3 reads CASSIKPNRGPRYGYTF. The CDR3, as DNA: TGTGCCAGTAGTATCAAACCCAACAGGGGCCCACGCTATGGCTACACCTTC.

In its sample, this clone was seen a few times. This chain uses TRBV25-1 with TRBJ1-6, with TRBD1 matching 10 bases. The J segment lost 8 bases and the V segment lost 3 bases, leaving 10 bases of the junction unmatched. The germline gives CDR1 MGHDK, CDR2 SYGVNS. This CDR3 is 17 amino acids long. The CDR3 nucleotides read TGTGCCAGCAGTGACTACTGGACAGGGGGTCTTCATTCACCCCTCCACTTT. Translation gives CASSDYWTGGLHSPLHF. Filled out from reference TRBV25-1 and TRBJ1-6, the complete variable domain reads EADIYQTPRYLVIGTGKKITLECSQTMGHDKMYWYQQDPGMELHLIHYSYGVNSTEKGDLSSESTVSRIRTEHFPLTLESARPSHTSQYLCASSDYWTGGLHSPLHFGNGTRLTVT.

The gene calls are TRBV5-6 and TRBJ1-6; weak D call: TRBD1 (6 bases). CDR1 and CDR2 (germline): SGHDT, YYEEEE. The CDR3 extends over 12 amino acids. V was pared by 0 bases and J by 12 bases, with 7 bases between. CDR3 bases: TGTGCCAGCAGCTTGGGAGGGGGACCCCTCCACTTT. Its translation is CASSLGGGPLHF.

The sample holds one count of this clone. The J gene is TRBJ2-2, the V gene TRBV5-1; no clear D. Trimming shortened V by 4 bases and J by 0 bases, and 13 bases separated the two germline ends. Germline V lookup: CDR1 SGHRS, CDR2 YFSETQ. This CDR3 is 16 amino acids long. CDR3 protein: CASSRGSFANTGELFF. The CDR3 DNA is TGCGCCAGCAGCCGAGGATCTTTCGCGAACACCGGGGAGCTGTTTTTT.

The CDR3 DNA sequence: TGTGCCAGCAGCTCCACTAGTTTATCCTACGAGCAGTACTTC. Its protein product is CASSSTSLSYEQYF. V and J are TRBV7-8 and TRBJ2-7; weak D call: TRBD2 (5 bases). The germline V gene has CDR1 SGHVS and CDR2 FQNEAQ. There are 14 residues in the CDR3. Trimming took 4 bases from V and 1 from J, leaving 11 bases between them.

CDR3 sequence: CASSRNYRAGQFITSYEQYF. CDR3 nucleotide sequence: TGTGCCAGCAGCCGAAACTATCGGGCGGGGCAGTTTATCACATCCTACGAGCAGTACTTC. This chain joins TRBV7-8 and TRBJ2-7; D is possibly TRBD2 (6 bases). Germline CDR1 is SGHVS and CDR2 is FQNEAQ. The CDR3 covers 20 residues. The ends were cut back, 5 bases at V and 1 base at J, with 30 bases in the middle.

The chain joins TRBV28 to TRBJ1-2, with TRBD1 as a possible D gene (5 bases). Germline CDR1 reads MDHEN; CDR2 reads SYDVKM. V was clipped by 6 bases and J by 8 bases, with 13 bases between them. The CDR3 covers 12 residues. Here the CDR3 DNA reads TGTGCCAGCAGGGTCTTTCAGGGAGGCTACACCTTC. Amino acids: CASRVFQGGYTF.

J is TRBJ2-5 and V is TRBV7-3, with TRBD2 matching 12 bases. Trimming removed 5 bases from V and 2 bases from J; junction bases left unmatched: 3. This CDR3 spans 15 amino acids. From germline, CDR1 is SGHTA and CDR2 FQGTGA. CDR3 bases: TGTGCCAGCAGCCAGCTAGCGGGGGGGCAAGAGACCCAGTACTTC. Amino acids: CASSQLAGGQETQYF. The complete variable domain, with remaining parts taken from reference TRBV7-3 and TRBJ2-5, reads GAGVSQTPSNKVTEKGKYVELRCDPISGHTALYWYRQSLGQGPEFLIYFQGTGAADDSGLPNDRFFAVRPEGSVSTLKIQRTERGDSAVYLCASSQLAGGQETQYFGPGTRLLVL.

The chain joins TRBV5-1 to TRBJ2-5, with 8 bases that match TRBD1. The trim removed 4 bases at V and 3 bases at J, leaving 8 bases unmatched. Germline CDR1 reads SGHRS; CDR2 reads YFSETQ. The CDR3 length is 15 residues. The CDR3 spells CASSLTDRAKETQYF. For the CDR3, the DNA is TGCGCCAGCAGCCTAACGGACAGGGCCAAAGAGACCCAGTACTTC.

The CDR3 DNA reads as TGTGCCAGCAGCGGGGGGCCCTCCTACGAGCAGTACTTC. Translation: CASSGGPSYEQYF. This chain links TRBV6-1 with TRBJ2-7, with a weak D call TRBD2 (7 bases). CDR3 length: 13 residues. The V end lost 6 bases, the J end lost 0 bases, and 9 bases lay between the germline ends. CDR1 is MNHNS, CDR2 SASEGT, per germline.

V usage is TRBV29-1 and J usage is TRBJ2-1, with 9 nucleotides matching TRBD1. CDR1 is SQVTM and CDR2 is ANQGSEA in the germline V gene. V lost 7 bases to trimming and J lost 6 bases; unmatched junction nucleotides: 13. The CDR3 totals 15 residues. CDR3 DNA sequence: TGCAGCGCCGAGATCGGGACAGGGTCATTCAATGAGCAGTTCTTC. This gives the protein CSAEIGTGSFNEQFF.

The V call is TRBV20-1, the J call TRBJ1-2; D is possibly TRBD1 (5 bases). In germline, CDR1 is DFQATT, CDR2 SNEGSKA (reference sequence). With 3 bases removed from V and 5 bases from J, the gap between germline ends came to 7 bases. The CDR3 is 11 residues long. DNA for the CDR3: TGCAGTGCTAGGACAGATTATGGCTACACCTTC. This encodes CSARTDYGYTF.

This clone was detected only once. V and J are TRBV7-9 and TRBJ2-1, with D possibly matching TRBD2 (6 bases). CDR3 size: 17 residues. Trimming removed 3 bases from V and 9 bases from J, with 24 bases in between. CDR1 and CDR2 (germline): SEHNR, FQNEAQ (reference sequence). This CDR3 reads CASSFSSRAGVGGEQFF. CDR3 in DNA: TGTGCCAGCAGCTTCTCTAGTCGTGCCGGCGTCGGGGGTGAGCAGTTCTTC.

This chain links TRBV5-4 with TRBJ2-7; D remains unclear. CDR3 size: 13 residues. With 2 bases removed from V and 3 bases from J, the gap between germline ends came to 9 bases. Looked up from germline, CDR1 is SGHNT and CDR2 is YYREEE (reference sequence). Written as DNA, the CDR3 is TGTGCCAGCAGCTTATTGAAGAGCTACGAGCAGTACTTC. Its translation: CASSLLKSYEQYF.

The chain combines TRBV5-1 with TRBJ2-1; TRBD2 is a possible D gene (5 bases). Trimming took off 0 bases at V and 2 bases at J, with 12 bases between the two ends. The germline V gene encodes CDR1 SGHRS and CDR2 YFSETQ. This CDR3 is built from 16 residues. The CDR3 DNA follows: TGCGCCAGCAGCTTGGAGGTCCAGCGGACCTACAATGAGCAGTTCTTC. This translates into CASSLEVQRTYNEQFF.

The chain recombines TRBV6-1 with TRBJ2-7; D unresolved. CDR3 length: 15 amino acids. The ends were cut back, 6 bases at V and 0 bases at J, with 15 bases in the middle. CDR1 is MNHNS and CDR2 is SASEGT in the germline V gene. The chain's CDR3 is CASSAGDKYSYEQYF. CDR3 DNA sequence: TGTGCCAGCAGCGCCGGCGACAAGTACTCCTACGAGCAGTACTTC.

The V gene is TRBV11-2, the J gene TRBJ2-7; 7 bases are a match to TRBD1. The CDR3 is 16 amino acids. Germline V gene sequence: CDR1 SGHAT, CDR2 FQNNGV. After removal of 5 bases from V and 0 bases from J, the junction contained 10 bases not matched to a gene. The chain's CDR3 is CASSTQQGRYSYEQYF. For the CDR3, the DNA is TGTGCCAGCAGCACTCAACAGGGGCGATACTCCTACGAGCAGTACTTC.

The chain recombines TRBV5-4 with TRBJ2-7, with 7 bases aligning to TRBD2. Germline CDR1 is SGHNT and CDR2 is YYREEE (reference sequence). CDR3 length: 14 amino acids. V lost 1 base to trimming and J lost 2 bases; unmatched junction nucleotides: 3. The CDR3 is CASSLSGGAYEQYF. The DNA for the CDR3 is TGTGCCAGCAGCTTGTCGGGAGGCGCCTACGAGCAGTACTTC.

CDR3 in amino acids: CASSPSGAGDTQYF. In DNA, the CDR3 is TGTGCCAGCAGCCCCAGCGGGGCAGGGGATACGCAGTATTTT. This chain connects TRBV11-3 to TRBJ2-3; 7 bases match TRBD2. This CDR3 is 14 amino acids long. Losses at the gene ends were 5 bases for V and 6 bases for J; bases not matched to a gene: 8. Germline V gene lookup returns CDR1 SGHNT and CDR2 YENEEA.

Concerning this clone itself: Mismatch with germline at one junction end may stem from a read error. The chain joins TRBV5-1 to TRBJ1-2; 9 bases are a match to TRBD1. CDR1 and CDR2 (germline): SGHRS, YFSETQ. This CDR3 has 15 amino acids. CDR3 residues: CASSLLLGGQGNDFF. CDR3 DNA: TGCGCCAGCAGCTTGCTATTGGGGGGACAGGGCAATGACTTCTTC. Supplemented by reference TRBV5-1 and TRBJ1-2, the full variable domain reads KAGVTQTPRYLIKTRGQQVTLSCSPISGHRSVSWYQQTPGQGLQFLFEYFSETQRNKGNFPGRFSGRQFSNSRSEMNVSTLELGDSALYLCASSLLLGGQGNDFFGSGTRLTVV.

The chain couples TRBV5-4 to TRBJ2-1, with 14 bases that match TRBD2. The ends lost 4 bases at V and 7 bases at J; junction bases unmatched: 7. Germline V lookup: CDR1 SGHNT, CDR2 YYREEE (reference sequence). There are 16 residues in the CDR3. The CDR3 spells CASSPAGLAGENEQFF. In DNA form, the CDR3 reads TGTGCCAGCAGCCCCGCGGGACTAGCGGGAGAGAATGAGCAGTTCTTC.

V and J are TRBV19 and TRBJ1-2, with D uncertain. The germline gives CDR1 LNHDA, CDR2 SQIVND (reference sequence). Deletions cut 2 bases from V and 4 bases from J, with 8 bases between. The CDR3 spans 13 residues. DNA for the CDR3: TGTGCCAGTAGTATAAACGGACTCTATGGCTACACCTTC. Amino acids: CASSINGLYGYTF.